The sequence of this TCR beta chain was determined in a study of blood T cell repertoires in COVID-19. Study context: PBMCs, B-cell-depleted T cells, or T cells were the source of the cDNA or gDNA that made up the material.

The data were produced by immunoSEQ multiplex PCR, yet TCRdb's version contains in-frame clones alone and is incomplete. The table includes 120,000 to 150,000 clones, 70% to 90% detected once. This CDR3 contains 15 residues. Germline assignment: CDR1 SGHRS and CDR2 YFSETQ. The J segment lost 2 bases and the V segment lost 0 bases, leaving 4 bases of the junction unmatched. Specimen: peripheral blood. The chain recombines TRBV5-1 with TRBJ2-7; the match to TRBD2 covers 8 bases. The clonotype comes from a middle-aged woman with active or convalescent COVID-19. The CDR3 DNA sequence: TGCGCCAGCAGCTTGGCGGGGACTAGGACCTACGAGCAGTACTTC. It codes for CASSLAGTRTYEQYF.